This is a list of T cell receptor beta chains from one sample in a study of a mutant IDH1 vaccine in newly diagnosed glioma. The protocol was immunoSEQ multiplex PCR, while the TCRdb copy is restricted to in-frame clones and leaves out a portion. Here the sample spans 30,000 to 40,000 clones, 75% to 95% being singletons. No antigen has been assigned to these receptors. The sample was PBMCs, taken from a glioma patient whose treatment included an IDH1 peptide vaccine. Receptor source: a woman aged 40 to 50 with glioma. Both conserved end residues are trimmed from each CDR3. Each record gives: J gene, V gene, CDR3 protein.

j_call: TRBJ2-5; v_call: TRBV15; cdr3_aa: ATSLPQGKSETQY
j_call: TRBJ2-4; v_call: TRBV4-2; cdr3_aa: ASSQEGGIKNIQY
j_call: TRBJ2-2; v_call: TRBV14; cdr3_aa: ASSQDWVGTNTGELF
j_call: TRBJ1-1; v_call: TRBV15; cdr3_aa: ATSSDWTGPGGTEAF
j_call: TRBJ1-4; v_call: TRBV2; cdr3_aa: ATTRETGDEKLF
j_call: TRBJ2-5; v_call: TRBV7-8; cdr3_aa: ASSLGGGGVKETQY
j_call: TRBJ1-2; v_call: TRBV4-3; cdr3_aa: ASSQVNPTMGYT
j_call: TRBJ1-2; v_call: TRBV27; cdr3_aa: ASSSPGTGVYGYT
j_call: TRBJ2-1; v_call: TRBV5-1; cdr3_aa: ASSLGVREQF
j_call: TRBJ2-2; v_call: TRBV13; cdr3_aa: ASSPGDRATGELF
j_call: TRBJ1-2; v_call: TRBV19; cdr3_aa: ASSIPRGSSVSYT
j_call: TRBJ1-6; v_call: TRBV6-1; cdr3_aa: ASSASWDGHGSPLH
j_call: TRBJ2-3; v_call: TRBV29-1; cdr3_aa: SAEGTGGRDTQY
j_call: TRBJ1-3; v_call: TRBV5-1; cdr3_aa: ASSLGQGIGNTIY
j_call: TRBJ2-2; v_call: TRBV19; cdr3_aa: ATISPGAGELF
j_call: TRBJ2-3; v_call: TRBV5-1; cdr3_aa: ASSPGQRSVAGTQY
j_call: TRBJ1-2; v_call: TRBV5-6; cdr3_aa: ASSLGAPENGYT
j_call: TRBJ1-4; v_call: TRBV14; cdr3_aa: ASSQTGSGEKLF
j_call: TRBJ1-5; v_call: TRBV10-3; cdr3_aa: ATPGQGINQPQH
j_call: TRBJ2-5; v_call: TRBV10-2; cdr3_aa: ASSDPGARGETQY
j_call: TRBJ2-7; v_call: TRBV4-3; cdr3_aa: ASSPGQGIAYEQY
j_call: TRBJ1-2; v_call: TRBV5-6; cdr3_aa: ASSLSGQVGGYT
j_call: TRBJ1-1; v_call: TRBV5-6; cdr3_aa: ASSLAGGSTEAF
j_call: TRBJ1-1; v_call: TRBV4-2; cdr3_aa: ASSQLPDRNTEAF
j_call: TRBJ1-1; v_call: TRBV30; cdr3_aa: AWSQEGRTEAF
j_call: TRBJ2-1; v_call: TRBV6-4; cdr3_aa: ASSDSGRTSYNEQF
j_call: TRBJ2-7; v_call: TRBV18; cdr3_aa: ASSQRVPDNPKYEQY
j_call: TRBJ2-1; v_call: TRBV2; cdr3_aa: ASSPSRSYNEQF
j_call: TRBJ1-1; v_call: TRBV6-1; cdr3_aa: ASVGTAPL
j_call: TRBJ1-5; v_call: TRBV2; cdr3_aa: ASSPMGGSLGQPQH
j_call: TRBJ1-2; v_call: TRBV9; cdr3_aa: ASSVAAGEGGYT
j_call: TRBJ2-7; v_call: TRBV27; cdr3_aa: ASSLRAGLAGYEQY
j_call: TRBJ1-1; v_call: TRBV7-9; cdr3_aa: ASSSTYGNTEAF
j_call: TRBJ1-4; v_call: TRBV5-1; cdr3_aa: ASSLTRGGNEKLF
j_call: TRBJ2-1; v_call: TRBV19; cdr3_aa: ASSIVEVSYNEQF
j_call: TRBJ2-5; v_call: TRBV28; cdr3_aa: ASSLRGEGGETQY
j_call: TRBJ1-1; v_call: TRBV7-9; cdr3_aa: ASSSSLEAF
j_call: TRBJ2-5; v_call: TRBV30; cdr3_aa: AWSGPGLETQY
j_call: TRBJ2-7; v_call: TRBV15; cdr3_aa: ATSYRPFYEQY
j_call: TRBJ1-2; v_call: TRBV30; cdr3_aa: AWSRYYGYT
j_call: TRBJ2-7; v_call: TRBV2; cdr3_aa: ASSEAEWKGSYEQY
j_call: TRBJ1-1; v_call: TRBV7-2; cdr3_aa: ASSFSAQPNTEAF
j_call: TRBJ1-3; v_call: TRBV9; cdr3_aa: ASSYEGFGNTIY
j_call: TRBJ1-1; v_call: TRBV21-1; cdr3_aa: ASSKKERPDRSYMNTEAF
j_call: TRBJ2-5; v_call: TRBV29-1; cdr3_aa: SLARGAGETQY
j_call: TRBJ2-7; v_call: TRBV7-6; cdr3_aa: ASSHEVAGGYEQY
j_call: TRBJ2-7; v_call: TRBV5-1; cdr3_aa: ASSLEDGGKQY
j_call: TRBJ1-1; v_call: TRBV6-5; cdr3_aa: ASSYLGSGITEAF
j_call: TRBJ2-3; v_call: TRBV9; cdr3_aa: ASSVSGTDTQY
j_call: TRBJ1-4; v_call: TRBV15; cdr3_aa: ATSRGGTGRGEKLF